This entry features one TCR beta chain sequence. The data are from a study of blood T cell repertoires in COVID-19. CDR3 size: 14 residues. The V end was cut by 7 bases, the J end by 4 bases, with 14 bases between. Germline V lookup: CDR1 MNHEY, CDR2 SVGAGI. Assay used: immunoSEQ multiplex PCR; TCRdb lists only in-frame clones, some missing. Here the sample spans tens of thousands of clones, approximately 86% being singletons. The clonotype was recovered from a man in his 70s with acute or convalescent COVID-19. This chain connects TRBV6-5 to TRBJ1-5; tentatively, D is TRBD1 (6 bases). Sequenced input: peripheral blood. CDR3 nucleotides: TGTGCCAGCACCTCGGGACACCCTAATCAGCCCCAGCATTTT. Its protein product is CASTSGHPNQPQHF.